Below, one TCR beta chain is given with its context. The data were taken from a study of Ad26.COV2.S vaccination and SARS-CoV-2 variants. Study-level information: Dosing was one shot or two shots 56 days apart.

Treatment indicated: 15 to 20 received Ad26.COV2.S at low or high dose, single or two shots; a few received placebo; per-sample allocation not given. The samples were gathered on day 63 after the first injection of vaccine or placebo. Based in Boston, the donor was an adult of 18-55 years. Vaccine was an Ad26 vector expressing Wuhan-strain SARS-CoV-2 spike. The junction had 13 bases not matched to a gene; V was cut back by 3 bases and J by 6 bases. The germline V gene encodes CDR1 MDHEN and CDR2 SYDVKM. This CDR3 has 17 residues. Clones were sequenced by immunoSEQ multiplex PCR, and TCRdb holds only the in-frame ones, with some missing. The sample has about 410,000 clones; approximately 89% are singletons.

The chain uses TRBV28 and TRBJ2-1; the match to TRBD2 covers 8 bases. The clonotype was recovered from a person aged 18 to 59 who received the Ad26.COV2.S COVID-19 vaccine or a placebo. Material: peripheral blood, obtained in a trial of Ad26.COV2.S vaccine versus placebo. The CDR3 loop is CASSFGASGSPLNEQFF. The CDR3 DNA follows: TGTGCCAGCAGTTTCGGGGCAAGCGGGAGCCCCCTCAATGAGCAGTTCTTC.